Listed below are T cell receptor beta chains from one sample, sequenced in a study of T-cell memory formation after mild COVID-19. MiXCR, run by TCRdb on the 5' RACE reads, gives a single entry per CDR3 protein. Seen here are some 280,000 distinct CDR3 sequences, around 15% observed once, and the top ten hold 20% to 25%. The sequencing input was PBMCs or a T cell subset sorted from them (not recorded which). All receptors come from a man aged 18 to 29 who had mild COVID-19 (a few samples of this study predate the infection). Cell type and time point are not known. Both conserved end residues are part of each CDR3. Each record gives: CDR3 length, clone size, V gene, D gene, J gene, CDR3 protein, CDR3 DNA. The D gene is left open where the match is weak. The size of a clone is reported for some rows only, either as once, few or many, or as a class for expanded clones.

15	few	TRBV12-3/TRBV12-4	-	TRBJ2-1	CASSFPGAPSNEQFF	TGTGCCAGCAGTTTTCCGGGGGCCCCTAGTAATGAGCAGTTCTTC
14	few	TRBV7-2	TRBD2	TRBJ2-5	CASSPGLAFETQYF	TGTGCCAGCAGCCCGGGACTAGCCTTTGAGACCCAGTACTTC
14	-	TRBV5-6	-	TRBJ2-6	CASSPLSGANVLTF	TGTGCCAGCAGCCCACTGTCTGGGGCCAACGTCCTGACTTTC
15	few	TRBV2	TRBD2	TRBJ2-1	CASRASSGGLLEQFF	TGTGCCAGCAGGGCGTCTAGCGGGGGTCTGTTGGAGCAGTTCTTC
17	-	TRBV6-2/TRBV6-3	-	TRBJ2-2	CASSPYDAADTDGELFF	TGTGCCAGCAGTCCTTACGATGCCGCGGACACGGACGGGGAGCTGTTTTTT
14	-	TRBV6-5	-	TRBJ2-7	CASSSADSTCEQYF	TGTGCCAGCAGTTCAGCGGACAGTACCTGCGAGCAGTACTTC
17	-	TRBV5-4	-	TRBJ1-6	CASSLASGKAYNSPLHF	TGTGCCAGCAGCTTGGCCTCGGGAAAGGCCTATAATTCACCCCTCCACTTT
13	few	TRBV11-2	-	TRBJ2-5	CASSGERGGAQYF	TGTGCCAGCTCGGGGGAACGCGGTGGGGCCCAGTACTTC
13	-	TRBV15	-	TRBJ1-2	CATSRDLGYGYTF	TGTGCCACCAGCAGAGATCTGGGCTATGGCTACACCTTC
15	-	TRBV5-5	-	TRBJ2-1	CASGLGGEGYNEQFF	TGTGCCAGCGGTTTGGGTGGAGAAGGCTACAATGAGCAGTTCTTC
13	few	TRBV5-1	-	TRBJ1-1	CASSLKGATEAFF	TGCGCCAGCAGCTTGAAAGGGGCCACTGAAGCTTTCTTT
14	-	TRBV15	-	TRBJ2-1	CATSGREKNNEQFF	TGTGCCACCAGCGGCCGGGAAAAAAACAATGAGCAGTTCTTC
15	few	TRBV6-5	-	TRBJ2-1	CASSYAREAYNEQFF	TGTGCCAGCAGTTACGCCAGGGAGGCCTACAATGAGCAGTTCTTC
16	-	TRBV4-3	TRBD2	TRBJ2-3	CASSQWASGSRDTQYF	TGCGCCAGCAGCCAATGGGCTAGCGGCTCTCGTGATACGCAGTATTTT
14	few	TRBV27	TRBD1	TRBJ2-7	CASSFSPGGYEQYF	TGTGCCAGCAGTTTTAGCCCAGGGGGCTACGAGCAGTACTTC
15	-	TRBV4-3	-	TRBJ1-2	CASSRTGRQTMGYTF	TGCGCCAGCAGCCGGACGGGACGGCAAACTATGGGCTACACCTTC
16	few	TRBV12-3/TRBV12-4	-	TRBJ1-1	CASSRDTQPMNTEAFF	TGTGCCAGCAGTCGCGACACACAGCCCATGAACACTGAAGCTTTCTTT
11	once	TRBV6-5	-	TRBJ2-7	CASMKGYEQYF	TGTGCCAGCATGAAAGGGTACGAGCAGTACTTC
12	few	TRBV2	-	TRBJ2-1	CASYRVVNEQFF	TGTGCCAGCTACAGGGTCGTCAATGAGCAGTTCTTC
14	few	TRBV6-2/TRBV6-3	-	TRBJ2-1	CASSGWRPGNEQFF	TGTGCCAGCAGTGGCTGGAGGCCTGGCAATGAGCAGTTCTTC
16	once	TRBV5-4	TRBD2	TRBJ2-3	CASSLARGGLTDTQYF	TGTGCCAGCAGCTTGGCCCGGGGGGGGCTCACAGATACGCAGTATTTT
13	-	TRBV7-9	-	TRBJ1-1	CASSSGVDTEAFF	TGTGCCAGCAGCTCAGGGGTCGACACTGAAGCTTTCTTT
14	-	TRBV7-9	-	TRBJ2-1	CASSSAGSSNEQFF	TGTGCCAGCAGCTCGGCCGGGTCCAGCAATGAGCAGTTCTTC
15	few	TRBV20-1	-	TRBJ2-1	CSATFTSQSPHEQFF	TGCAGTGCTACCTTTACTAGTCAGTCGCCCCATGAGCAGTTCTTC
15	many	TRBV29-1	-	TRBJ1-1	CSVSSGWGMNTEAFF	TGCAGCGTCTCCTCAGGGTGGGGCATGAACACTGAAGCTTTCTTT
12	few	TRBV7-3	-	TRBJ2-2	CASSPQSGELFF	TGTGCCAGCAGCCCCCAAAGCGGGGAGCTGTTTTTT
15	few	TRBV5-1	-	TRBJ1-6	CASSLLQGRNSPLHF	TGCGCCAGCAGCTTGTTACAGGGAAGGAATTCACCCCTCCACTTT
14	few	TRBV20-1	-	TRBJ2-1	CSAPGESSYNEQFF	TGCAGTGCTCCCGGGGAAAGCTCCTACAATGAGCAGTTCTTC
15	few	TRBV4-1	-	TRBJ1-5	CASSALGAGNQPQHF	TGCGCCAGCAGCGCTTTGGGGGCTGGCAATCAGCCCCAGCATTTT
12	few	TRBV5-1	-	TRBJ2-1	CASGESYNEQFF	TGCGCCAGCGGAGAATCCTACAATGAGCAGTTCTTC
13	-	TRBV6-2/TRBV6-3	TRBD2	TRBJ2-1	CASSGGPNNEQFF	TGTGCCAGTAGCGGGGGGCCTAACAATGAGCAGTTCTTC
19	-	TRBV6-2/TRBV6-3	TRBD2	TRBJ2-5	CASSYSVGLAGERRETQYF	TGTGCCAGCAGTTACTCCGTTGGACTAGCGGGGGAAAGGAGGGAGACCCAGTACTTC
15	many	TRBV12-3/TRBV12-4	-	TRBJ2-3	CASSSNVVGTDTQYF	TGTGCCAGCAGCTCGAACGTCGTTGGCACAGATACGCAGTATTTT
15	-	TRBV4-2	-	TRBJ2-7	CASSPSLMSSYEQYF	TGTGCCAGCAGCCCTAGCTTAATGTCCTCCTACGAGCAGTACTTC
14	many	TRBV12-3/TRBV12-4	TRBD2	TRBJ2-1	CASSPGTSGNEQFF	TGTGCCAGCAGTCCCGGGACTAGCGGCAATGAGCAGTTCTTC
16	-	TRBV6-2/TRBV6-3	-	TRBJ2-5	CASSRVSQSLRETQYF	TGTGCCAGCAGTAGGGTGTCTCAGAGCCTTCGAGAGACCCAGTACTTC
15	few	TRBV5-1	TRBD1	TRBJ2-1	CASRSGQGARDEQFF	TGCGCCAGCAGAAGCGGACAGGGGGCGCGAGATGAGCAGTTCTTC
13	-	TRBV20-1	-	TRBJ1-6	CSARGHGSSPLHF	TGCAGTGCTAGAGGGCACGGATCTTCACCCCTCCACTTT
14	few	TRBV11-2	-	TRBJ1-1	CASSFLLGDTEAFF	TGTGCCAGCAGCTTCCTTTTGGGGGACACTGAAGCTTTCTTT
14	few	TRBV5-1	-	TRBJ2-3	CASSLEVETDTQYF	TGCGCCAGCAGCTTGGAGGTGGAGACAGATACGCAGTATTTT
15	few	TRBV7-2	-	TRBJ2-1	CASSSGRDGHNEQFF	TGTGCCAGCAGCTCCGGCCGGGACGGCCACAATGAGCAGTTCTTC